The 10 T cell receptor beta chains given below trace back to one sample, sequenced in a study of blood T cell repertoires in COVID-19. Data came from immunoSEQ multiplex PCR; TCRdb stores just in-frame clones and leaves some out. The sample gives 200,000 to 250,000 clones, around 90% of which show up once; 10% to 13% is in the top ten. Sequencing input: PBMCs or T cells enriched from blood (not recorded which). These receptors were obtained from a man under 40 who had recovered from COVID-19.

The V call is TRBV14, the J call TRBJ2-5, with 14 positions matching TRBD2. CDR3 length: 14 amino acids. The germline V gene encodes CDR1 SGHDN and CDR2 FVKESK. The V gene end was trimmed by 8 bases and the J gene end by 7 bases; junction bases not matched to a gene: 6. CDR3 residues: CASRLAGGPSTQYF. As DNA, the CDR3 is TGTGCCAGCCGACTAGCGGGAGGGCCCTCGACCCAGTACTTC.

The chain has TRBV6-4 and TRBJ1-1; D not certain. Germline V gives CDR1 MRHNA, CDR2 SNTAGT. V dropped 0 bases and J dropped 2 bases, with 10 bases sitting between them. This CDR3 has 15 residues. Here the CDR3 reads CASSDSYQANTEAFF. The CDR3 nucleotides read TGTGCCAGCAGTGACTCGTACCAGGCCAACACTGAAGCTTTCTTT.

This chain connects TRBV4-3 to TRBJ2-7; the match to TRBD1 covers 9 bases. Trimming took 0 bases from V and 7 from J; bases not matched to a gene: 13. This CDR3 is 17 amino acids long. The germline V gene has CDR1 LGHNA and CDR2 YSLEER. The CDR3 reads CASSQDAGTGGEGEQYF. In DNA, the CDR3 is TGCGCCAGCAGCCAAGATGCTGGCACAGGGGGCGAGGGTGAGCAGTACTTC.

CDR3 loop: CASSLVQGVSSPLHF. CDR3 coding DNA: TGTGCCAGCAGCTTAGTTCAGGGTGTGAGTTCACCCCTCCACTTT. The rearrangement links TRBV7-2 to TRBJ1-6; D might be TRBD1 (5 bases). Germline V CDR1 and CDR2: SGHTA, FQGNSA. CDR3 length: 15 amino acids. V lost 1 base, J lost 9 bases, and 13 bases lay in between.

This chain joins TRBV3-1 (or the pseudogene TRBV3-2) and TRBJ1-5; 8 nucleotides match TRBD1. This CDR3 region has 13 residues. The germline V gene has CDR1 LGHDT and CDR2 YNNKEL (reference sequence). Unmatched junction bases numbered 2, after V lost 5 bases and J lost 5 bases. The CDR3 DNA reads TGTGCCAGCAGCGGACAGGGACATCAGCCCCAGCATTTT. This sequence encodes CASSGQGHQPQHF.

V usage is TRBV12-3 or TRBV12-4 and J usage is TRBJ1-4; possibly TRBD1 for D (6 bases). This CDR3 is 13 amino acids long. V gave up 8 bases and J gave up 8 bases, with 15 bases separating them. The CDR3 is CASHHRAGEKLFF. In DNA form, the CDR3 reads TGTGCCAGCCATCACAGGGCCGGAGAAAAACTGTTTTTT.

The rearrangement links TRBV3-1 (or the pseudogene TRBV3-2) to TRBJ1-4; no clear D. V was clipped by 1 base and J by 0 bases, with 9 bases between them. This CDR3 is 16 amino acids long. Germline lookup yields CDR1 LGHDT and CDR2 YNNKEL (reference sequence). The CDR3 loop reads CASSQGVTTTNEKLFF. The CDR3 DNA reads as TGTGCCAGCAGCCAAGGAGTCACCACAACTAATGAAAAACTGTTTTTT.

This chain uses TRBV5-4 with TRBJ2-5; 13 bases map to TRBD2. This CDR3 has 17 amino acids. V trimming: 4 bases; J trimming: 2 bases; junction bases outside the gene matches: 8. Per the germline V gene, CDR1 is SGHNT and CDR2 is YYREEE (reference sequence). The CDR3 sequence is CASSPGTSGTRQETQYF. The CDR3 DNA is TGTGCCAGCAGCCCGGGGACTAGCGGGACTCGACAAGAGACCCAGTACTTC.

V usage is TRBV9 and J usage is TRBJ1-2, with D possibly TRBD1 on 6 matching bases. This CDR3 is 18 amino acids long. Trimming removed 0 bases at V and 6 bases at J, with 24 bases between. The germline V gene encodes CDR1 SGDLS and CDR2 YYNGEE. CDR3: CASSVETSGDTSGNGYTF. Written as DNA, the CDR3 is TGTGCCAGCAGCGTAGAAACGTCGGGGGACACTAGCGGGAATGGCTACACCTTC. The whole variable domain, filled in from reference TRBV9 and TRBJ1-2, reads DSGVTQTPKHLITATGQRVTLRCSPRSGDLSVYWYQQSLDQGLQFLIQYYNGEERAKGNILERFSAQQFPDLHSELNLSSLELGDSALYFCASSVETSGDTSGNGYTFGSGTRLTVV.

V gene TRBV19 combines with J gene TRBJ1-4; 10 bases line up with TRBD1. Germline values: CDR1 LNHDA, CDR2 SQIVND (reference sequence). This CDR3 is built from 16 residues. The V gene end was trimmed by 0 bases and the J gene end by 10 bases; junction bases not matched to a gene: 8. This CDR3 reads CASSIDGDRGRTKLFF. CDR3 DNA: TGTGCCAGTAGTATAGATGGGGACAGGGGACGAACAAAACTGTTTTTT.